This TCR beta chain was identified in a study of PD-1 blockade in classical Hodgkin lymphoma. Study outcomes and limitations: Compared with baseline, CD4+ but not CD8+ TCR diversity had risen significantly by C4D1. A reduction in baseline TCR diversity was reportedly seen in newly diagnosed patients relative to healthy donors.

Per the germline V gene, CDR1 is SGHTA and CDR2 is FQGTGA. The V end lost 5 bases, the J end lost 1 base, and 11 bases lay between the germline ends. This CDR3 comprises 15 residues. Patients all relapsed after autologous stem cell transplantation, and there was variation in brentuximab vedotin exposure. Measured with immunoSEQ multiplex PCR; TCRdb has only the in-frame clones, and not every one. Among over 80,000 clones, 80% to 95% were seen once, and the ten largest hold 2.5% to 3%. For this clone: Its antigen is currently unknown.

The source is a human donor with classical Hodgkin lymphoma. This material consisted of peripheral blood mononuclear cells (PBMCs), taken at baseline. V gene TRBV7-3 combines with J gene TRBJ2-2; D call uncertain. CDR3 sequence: CASSPSVVNTGELFF. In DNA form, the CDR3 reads TGTGCCAGCAGCCCGAGCGTCGTGAACACCGGGGAGCTGTTTTTT.